The 2 T cell receptor beta chains below come from one sample, sequenced in a study of blood T cell repertoires in COVID-19. Generated by immunoSEQ multiplex PCR, the TCRdb table keeps only in-frame clones and is missing some. In the table there are about 260,000 clones, 75% to 90% of which are singletons. The sequencing input was peripheral blood. Source of these receptors: a woman aged 50 to 60 who had recovered from COVID-19.

The chain links TRBV9 to TRBJ1-2; a possible D gene is TRBD1 (6 bases). V lost 4 bases to trimming and J lost 5 bases, with 24 bases between them. Per the germline V gene, CDR1 is SGDLS and CDR2 is YYNGEE. The CDR3 has 17 amino acids. The CDR3 bases are TGTGCCAGCAGCCCCGGACAGAAGGCCCACGGCGGGTATGGCTACACCTTC. This gives the protein CASSPGQKAHGGYGYTF.

The rearrangement uses TRBV12-3 or TRBV12-4 and TRBJ2-7; 8 bases map to TRBD2. The CDR3 loop spans 13 amino acids. V dropped 3 bases and J dropped 7; count of bases not matched to a gene: 5. The CDR3 sequence is CASSFSREGEQYF. The CDR3 bases are TGTGCCAGCAGTTTTAGCCGGGAGGGAGAGCAGTACTTC.